Detailed here is one T cell receptor beta chain. The record originates from a study of radiation and T cells in renal cell carcinoma. Time point given: baseline pretreatment blood. Treatment here: 15 Gy SBRT to primary tumor, nephrectomy 4 weeks later. The CDR3 has 12 amino acids. V lost 1 base and J 4 bases, leaving 4 bases between the germline ends. CDR1 and CDR2 from the germline V gene are LGHNA and YNFKEQ. Using immunoSEQ multiplex PCR, the repertoire was profiled, and TCRdb retains in-frame clones only, with some absent. This table has 150,000 or so clones, 88% appearing once. The origin of this receptor is a woman in her seventies with renal cell carcinoma. The sequenced sample was blood, obtained from a patient whose treatment included radiotherapy and nephrectomy. The chain is built from TRBV4-2 and TRBJ2-5; no definite D call. The CDR3 DNA reads as TGTGCCAGCAGCCAAGTGTCAGAGACCCAGTACTTC. Encoded protein: CASSQVSETQYF.